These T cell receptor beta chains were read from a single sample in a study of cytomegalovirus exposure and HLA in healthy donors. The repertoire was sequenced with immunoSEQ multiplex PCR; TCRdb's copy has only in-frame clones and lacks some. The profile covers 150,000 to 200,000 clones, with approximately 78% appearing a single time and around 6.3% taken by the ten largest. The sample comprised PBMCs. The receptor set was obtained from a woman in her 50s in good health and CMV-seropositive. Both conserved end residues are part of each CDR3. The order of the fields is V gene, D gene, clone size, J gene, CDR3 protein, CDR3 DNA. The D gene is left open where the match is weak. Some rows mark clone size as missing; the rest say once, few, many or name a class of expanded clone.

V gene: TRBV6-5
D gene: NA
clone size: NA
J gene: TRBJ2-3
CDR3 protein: CASSRLTDTQYF
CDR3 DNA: TGTGCCAGCAGTCGACTCACAGATACGCAGTATTTT

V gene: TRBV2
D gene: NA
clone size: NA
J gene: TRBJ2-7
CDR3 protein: CASKRGDLYEQYF
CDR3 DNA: TGTGCCAGCAAGCGCGGAGACCTATACGAGCAGTACTTC

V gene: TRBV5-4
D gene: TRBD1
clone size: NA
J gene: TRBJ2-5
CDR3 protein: CASSFNRGVGETQYF
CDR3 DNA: TGTGCCAGCAGCTTTAACAGGGGGGTCGGAGAGACCCAGTACTTC

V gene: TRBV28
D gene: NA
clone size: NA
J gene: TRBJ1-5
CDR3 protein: CASSLLGGREDQPQHF
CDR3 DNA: TGTGCCAGCAGTTTATTGGGTGGCAGGGAGGATCAGCCCCAGCATTTT

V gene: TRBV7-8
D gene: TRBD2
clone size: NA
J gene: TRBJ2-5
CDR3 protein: CASSLGGRETQYF
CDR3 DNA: TGTGCCAGCAGCTTGGGAGGGAGAGAGACCCAGTACTTC

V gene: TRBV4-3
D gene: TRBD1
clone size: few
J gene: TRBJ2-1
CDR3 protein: CASSQDRGGDNEQFF
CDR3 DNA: TGCGCCAGCAGCCAGGACAGGGGAGGGGACAATGAGCAGTTCTTC

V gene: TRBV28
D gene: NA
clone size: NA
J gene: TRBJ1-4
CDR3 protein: CASSLRAGWEKLFF
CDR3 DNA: TGTGCCAGCAGTTTGAGGGCAGGTTGGGAAAAACTGTTTTTT

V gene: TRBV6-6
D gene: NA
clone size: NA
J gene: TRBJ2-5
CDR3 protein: CASRLGQNQETQYF
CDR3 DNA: TGTGCCAGCCGCCTTGGACAGAACCAAGAGACCCAGTACTTC

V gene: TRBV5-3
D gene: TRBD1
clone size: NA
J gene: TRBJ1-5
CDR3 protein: CARSTGQGGKNQPQHF
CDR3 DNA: TGTGCCAGAAGCACGGGACAGGGGGGGAAGAATCAGCCCCAGCATTTT

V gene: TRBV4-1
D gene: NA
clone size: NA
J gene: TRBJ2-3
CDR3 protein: CASSQAGLFTDTQYF
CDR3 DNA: TGCGCCAGCAGCCAAGCTGGACTCTTCACAGATACGCAGTATTTT

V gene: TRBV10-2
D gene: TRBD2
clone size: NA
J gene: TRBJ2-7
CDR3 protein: CASSLGTRDEQYF
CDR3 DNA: TGCGCCAGCAGTCTCGGGACTAGGGACGAGCAGTACTTC

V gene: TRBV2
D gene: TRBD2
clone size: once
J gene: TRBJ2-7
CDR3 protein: CASSFGTSGRDEQYF
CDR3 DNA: TGTGCCAGCAGTTTCGGGACTAGCGGGAGAGACGAGCAGTACTTC

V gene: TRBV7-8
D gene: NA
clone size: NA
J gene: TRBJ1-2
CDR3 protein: CASALGAGVHGYTF
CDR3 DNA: TGTGCCAGCGCCCTAGGGGCAGGGGTTCATGGCTACACCTTC

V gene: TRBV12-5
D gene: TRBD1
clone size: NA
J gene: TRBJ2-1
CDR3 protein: CASGFRTGGRLGLSYNEQFF
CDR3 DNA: TGTGCTAGTGGTTTTAGGACAGGGGGGCGACTCGGGCTCTCCTACAATGAGCAGTTCTTC

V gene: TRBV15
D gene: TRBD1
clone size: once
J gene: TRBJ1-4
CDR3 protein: CATGNDRGREKLFF
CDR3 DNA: TGTGCCACGGGAAACGACAGGGGGCGTGAAAAACTGTTTTTT

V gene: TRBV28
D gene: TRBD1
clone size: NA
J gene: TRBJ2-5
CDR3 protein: CASTDAGTGTSREYF
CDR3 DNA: TGTGCCAGCACCGATGCCGGGACAGGGACGTCCAGAGAGTACTTC

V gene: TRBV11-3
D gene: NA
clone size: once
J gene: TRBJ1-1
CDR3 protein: CASNQTRFTTEAFF
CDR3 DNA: TGTGCCAGCAATCAGACACGCTTCACCACTGAAGCTTTCTTT

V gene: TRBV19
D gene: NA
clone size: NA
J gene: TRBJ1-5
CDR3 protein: CATGGGFGSNQPQHF
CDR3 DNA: TGTGCCACTGGGGGGGGCTTCGGGAGCAATCAGCCCCAGCATTTT

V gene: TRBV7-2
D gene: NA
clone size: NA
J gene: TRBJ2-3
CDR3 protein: CASSLAGDTDTQYF
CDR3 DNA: TGTGCCAGCAGCTTAGCAGGGGACACAGATACGCAGTATTTT

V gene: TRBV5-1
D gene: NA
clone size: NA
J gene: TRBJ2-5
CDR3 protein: CASSFGGRETQYF
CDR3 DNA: TGCGCCAGCAGCTTCGGGGGGCGGGAGACCCAGTACTTC

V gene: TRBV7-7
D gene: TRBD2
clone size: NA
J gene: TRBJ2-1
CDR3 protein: CASSLGLAGGYNEQFF
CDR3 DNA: TGTGCTAGCAGCTTAGGACTAGCGGGGGGGTACAATGAGCAGTTCTTC

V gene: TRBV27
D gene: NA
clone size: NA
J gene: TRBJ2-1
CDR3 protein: CASSQTGPSYNEQFF
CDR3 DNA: TGTGCCAGCAGCCAGACAGGTCCTTCCTACAATGAGCAGTTCTTC

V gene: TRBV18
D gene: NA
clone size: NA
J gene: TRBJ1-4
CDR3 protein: CASSPVSGSVQLFF
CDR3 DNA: TGTGCCAGCTCACCGGTCTCAGGGTCGGTACAACTGTTTTTT

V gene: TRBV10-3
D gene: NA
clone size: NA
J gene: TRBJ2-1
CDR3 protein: CAISPGPTEQFF
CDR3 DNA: TGTGCCATCAGCCCCGGTCCGACAGAGCAGTTCTTC

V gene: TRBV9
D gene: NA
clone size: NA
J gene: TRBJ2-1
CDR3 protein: CASSVAGAHNEQFF
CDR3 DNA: TGTGCCAGCAGCGTAGCGGGAGCTCACAATGAGCAGTTCTTC

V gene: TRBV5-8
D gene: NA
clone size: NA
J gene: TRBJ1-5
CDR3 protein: CASSLITGNWGNQPQHF
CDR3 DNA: TGTGCCAGCAGCTTGATAACAGGCAATTGGGGCAATCAGCCCCAGCATTTT

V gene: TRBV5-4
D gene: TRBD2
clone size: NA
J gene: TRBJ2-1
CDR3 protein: CANSKTSGANNEQFF
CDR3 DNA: TGTGCCAACAGCAAGACTAGCGGGGCTAACAATGAGCAGTTCTTC

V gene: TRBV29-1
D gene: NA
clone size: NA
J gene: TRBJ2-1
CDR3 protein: CSVERSYNEQFF
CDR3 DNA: TGCAGCGTTGAAAGGAGCTACAATGAGCAGTTCTTC

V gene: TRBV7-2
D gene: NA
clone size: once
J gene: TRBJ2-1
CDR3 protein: CASSPLGSRGNEQFF
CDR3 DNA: TGTGCCAGCAGCCCCCTCGGGTCTCGGGGCAATGAGCAGTTCTTC

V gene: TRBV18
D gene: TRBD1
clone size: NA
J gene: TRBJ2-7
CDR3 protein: CASSPSPWTGVRYEQYF
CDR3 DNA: TGTGCCAGCTCCCCCTCGCCATGGACAGGGGTAAGGTACGAGCAGTACTTC

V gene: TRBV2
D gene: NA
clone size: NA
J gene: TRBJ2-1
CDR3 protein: CASLLSSYNEQFF
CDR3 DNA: TGTGCCAGCCTCCTGAGCTCCTACAATGAGCAGTTCTTC

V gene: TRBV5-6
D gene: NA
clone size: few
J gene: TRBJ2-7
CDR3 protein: CASSLSTRRQDIYEQYF
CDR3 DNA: TGTGCCAGCAGCTTGAGCACCAGGAGACAGGACATCTACGAGCAGTACTTC

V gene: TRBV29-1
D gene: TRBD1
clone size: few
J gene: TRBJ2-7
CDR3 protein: CSVLQGQGAYEQYF
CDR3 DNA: TGCAGCGTCCTTCAGGGACAGGGGGCCTACGAGCAGTACTTC

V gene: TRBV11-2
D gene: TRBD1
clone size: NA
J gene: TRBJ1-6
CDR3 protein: CASSLGDRENSPLHF
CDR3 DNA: TGTGCCAGCAGCTTAGGAGACAGGGAAAACTCACCCCTCCACTTT